The clone carrying this T cell receptor beta chain was detected once. Its specificity is unknown. This sample stems from a study of CD8 T cells in ankylosing spondylitis. Study conclusions and caveats: Made up of eight highly homologous variants, a TCR beta motif appeared characteristic of ankylosing spondylitis blood. The clones that were linked to disease were reported to be significantly enriched in matched synovial fluid samples from ankylosing spondylitis patients.

V lost 2 bases, J lost 5 bases, and 18 bases lay in between. Germline CDR1 is GTSNPN and CDR2 is SVGIG (reference sequence). There are 15 residues in the CDR3. With molecular barcodes, quantitative 5'-RACE was used to make the TCR beta libraries. MiXCR, run by TCRdb on the 5' RACE reads, gives a single entry per CDR3 protein. Seen here are around 430,000 distinct CDR3 sequences, approximately 17% observed once, and the top ten hold just over 1%. The sample consisted of blood, either unsorted or a sorted T cell fraction (not recorded which). The V and J genes are TRBV30 and TRBJ1-1; possible D gene TRBD1, 6 bases. The sequence was collected from a male donor with ankylosing spondylitis. The CDR3 sequence is CAWSLRGLGRTEAFF. The CDR3, as DNA: TGTGCCTGGAGTCTCCGGGGGCTTGGCCGGACTGAAGCTTTCTTT.